This entry concerns a single T cell receptor (beta chain). Trimming left V 8 bases short and J 0 bases short, with 11 bases between. CDR1 and CDR2 from the germline V gene are GTSNPN and SVGIG (reference sequence). The CDR3 covers 13 residues. The assay was immunoSEQ multiplex PCR, and TCRdb's table has in-frame clones only and misses some. The sample has hundreds of thousands of clones, about 80% seen once; the top ten hold approximately 0.013%. This sample is part of a study of shared T cell receptors in the human thymus. These sequences were also reported in another study, on human thymus T cells.

This sequence originates from a boy in the first two years of life with a congenital heart defect. The V call is TRBV30, the J call TRBJ2-1, with D possibly being TRBD2 (6 bases). Material: thymocytes. The CDR3 loop is CARAGGSYNEQFF. DNA of the CDR3: TGTGCCAGAGCGGGCGGCTCCTACAATGAGCAGTTCTTC.